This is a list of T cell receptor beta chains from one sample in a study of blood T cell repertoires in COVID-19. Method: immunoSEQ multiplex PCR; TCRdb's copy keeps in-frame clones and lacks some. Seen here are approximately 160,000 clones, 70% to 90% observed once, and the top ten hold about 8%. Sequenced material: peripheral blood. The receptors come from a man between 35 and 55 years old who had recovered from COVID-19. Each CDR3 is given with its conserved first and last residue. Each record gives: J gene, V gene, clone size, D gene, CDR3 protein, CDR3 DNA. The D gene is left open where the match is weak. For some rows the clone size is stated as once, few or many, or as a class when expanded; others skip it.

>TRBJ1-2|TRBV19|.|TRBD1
CASSHVDTGGARFGYTF
TGTGCCAGTAGTCATGTAGATACAGGGGGCGCGAGGTTTGGCTACACCTTC
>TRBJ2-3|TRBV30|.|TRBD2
CAWRASGRVRTDTQYF
TGTGCCTGGAGAGCTAGCGGGAGGGTCCGCACAGATACGCAGTATTTT
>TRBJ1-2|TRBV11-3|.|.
CASSNRDHGYTF
TGTGCCAGCAGCAACAGGGACCATGGCTACACCTTC
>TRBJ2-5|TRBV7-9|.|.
CASSLATGKETQYF
TGTGCCAGCAGCTTAGCGACGGGTAAAGAGACCCAGTACTTC
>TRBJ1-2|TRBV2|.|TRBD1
CASRQGGYGYTF
TGTGCCAGCAGGCAGGGGGGCTATGGCTACACCTTC
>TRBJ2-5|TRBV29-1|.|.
CSVVNRVVQETQYF
TGCAGCGTCGTGAACAGGGTGGTCCAAGAGACCCAGTACTTC
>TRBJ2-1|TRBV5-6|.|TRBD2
CASSLLAGEGYNEQFF
TGTGCCAGCAGCTTACTAGCGGGAGAGGGTTACAATGAGCAGTTCTTC
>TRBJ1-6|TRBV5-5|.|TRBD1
CASSLRTGPDSPLHF
TGTGCCAGCAGCTTACGGACAGGGCCAGATTCACCCCTCCACTTT
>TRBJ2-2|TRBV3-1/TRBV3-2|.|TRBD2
CAILREYSGSRFTGELFF
TGTGCCATCCTTCGCGAGTATAGCGGGAGTAGGTTCACCGGGGAGCTGTTTTTT
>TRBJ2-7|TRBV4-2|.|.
CASSQEVNGAYEQYF
TGTGCCAGCAGCCAAGAGGTCAACGGGGCCTACGAGCAGTACTTC
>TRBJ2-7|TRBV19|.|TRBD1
CANLRRQGLYEQYF
TGTGCCAATCTCCGGAGACAGGGCCTATACGAGCAGTACTTC
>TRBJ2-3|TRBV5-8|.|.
CASSFQTDTQYF
TGTGCCAGCAGCTTCCAGACAGATACGCAGTATTTT
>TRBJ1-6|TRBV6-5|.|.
CASSTGLGGSPLHF
TGTGCCAGCAGTACGGGACTCGGGGGTTCACCCCTCCACTTT
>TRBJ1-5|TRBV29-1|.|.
CSVSIGGLNQPQHF
TGCAGCGTCAGTATTGGGGGCCTCAATCAGCCCCAGCATTTT
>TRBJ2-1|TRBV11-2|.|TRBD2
CASSYQTSGVSSYNEQFF
TGTGCCAGCAGCTATCAAACTAGCGGAGTGAGCTCCTACAATGAGCAGTTCTTC
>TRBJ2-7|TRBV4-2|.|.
CASSSRTGGYEQYF
TGTGCCAGCAGCTCCCGTACAGGCGGCTACGAGCAGTACTTC
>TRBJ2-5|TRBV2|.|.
CASSENTKETQYF
TGTGCCAGCAGTGAAAACACCAAGGAGACCCAGTACTTC
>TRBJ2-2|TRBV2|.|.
CASRTGVANTGELFF
TGTGCCAGCAGGACCGGGGTCGCGAACACCGGGGAGCTGTTTTTT
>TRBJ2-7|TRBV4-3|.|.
CASSQVRGKDEQYF
TGCGCCAGCAGCCAAGTCCGCGGCAAAGACGAGCAGTACTTC
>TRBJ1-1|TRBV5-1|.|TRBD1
CASSATGTGSTEAFF
TGCGCCAGCAGCGCAACCGGGACAGGGAGCACTGAAGCTTTCTTT
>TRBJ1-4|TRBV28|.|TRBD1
CASRTGSEKLFF
TGTGCCAGCAGGACAGGGAGTGAAAAACTGTTTTTT
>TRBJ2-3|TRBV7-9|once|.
CASSGNTDTQYF
TGTGCCAGCAGCGGCAACACAGATACGCAGTATTTT
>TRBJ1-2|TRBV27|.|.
CASSFTSSHGYTF
TGTGCCAGCAGTTTTACAAGTAGCCATGGCTACACCTTC
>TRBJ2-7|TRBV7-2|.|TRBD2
CASSPSRRLAAYEQYF
TGTGCCAGCAGCCCCAGTAGGAGACTAGCGGCTTACGAGCAGTACTTC
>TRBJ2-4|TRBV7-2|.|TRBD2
CASSSPASGNNIQYF
TGTGCCAGCAGCTCTCCCGCTAGCGGGAATAACATTCAGTACTTC
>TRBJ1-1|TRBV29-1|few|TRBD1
CSVESGTENTEAFF
TGCAGCGTTGAATCCGGGACAGAGAACACTGAAGCTTTCTTT
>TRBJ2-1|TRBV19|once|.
CASSIGSSSQYNEQFF
TGTGCCAGTAGTATAGGTTCATCGAGCCAATACAATGAGCAGTTCTTC
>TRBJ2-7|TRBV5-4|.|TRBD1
CASSTDRVTGFYEQYF
TGTGCCAGCAGTACAGACCGGGTGACAGGGTTCTACGAGCAGTACTTC